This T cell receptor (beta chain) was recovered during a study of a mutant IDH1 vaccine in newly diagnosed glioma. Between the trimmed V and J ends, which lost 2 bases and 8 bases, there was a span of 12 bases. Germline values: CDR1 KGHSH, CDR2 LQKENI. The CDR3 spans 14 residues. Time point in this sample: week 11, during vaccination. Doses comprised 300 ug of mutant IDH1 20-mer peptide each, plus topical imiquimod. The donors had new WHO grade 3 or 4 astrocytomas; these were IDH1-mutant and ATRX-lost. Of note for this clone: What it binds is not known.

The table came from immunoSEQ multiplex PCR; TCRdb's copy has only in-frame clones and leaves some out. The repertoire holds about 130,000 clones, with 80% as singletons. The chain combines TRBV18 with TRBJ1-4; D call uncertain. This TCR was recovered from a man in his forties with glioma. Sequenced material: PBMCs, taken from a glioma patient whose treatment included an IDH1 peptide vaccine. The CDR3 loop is CASSPMGSGEKLFF. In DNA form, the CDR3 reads TGTGCCAGCTCACCAATGGGGTCTGGAGAAAAACTGTTTTTT.